Shown below are 13 T cell receptor beta chains from a single sample sequenced in a study of technical replicates of blood from a handful of donors. Measured with immunoSEQ multiplex PCR; TCRdb has only the in-frame clones, and not every one. The top ten hold around 0.31% of the sample, which has some 80,000 clones, 95% to 97% seen once. The material sequenced was T cells isolated from PBMCs. Every receptor here comes from a human donor in good health.

The V and J genes are TRBV6-1 and TRBJ2-1; TRBD2 aligns across 7 bases. V lost 3 bases to trimming and J lost 3 bases; unmatched junction nucleotides: 2. CDR3 length: 14 amino acids. Germline V gene lookup returns CDR1 MNHNS and CDR2 SASEGT. Here the CDR3 DNA reads TGTGCCAGCAGTGATTGGGAGGGCTACAATGAGCAGTTCTTC. It is translated as CASSDWEGYNEQFF.

The chain uses TRBV11-1 and TRBJ2-1; D perhaps matches TRBD2 (5 bases). The V end lost 7 bases, the J end lost 8 bases, and 27 bases lay between the germline ends. Germline assignment: CDR1 SGHAT and CDR2 FQDESV (reference sequence). The CDR3 loop spans 17 amino acids. In nucleotides, the CDR3 is TGTGCCAGCACCGAATCGAGGACTCTTACCATTCGGTATGAGCAGTTCTTC. Its protein product is CASTESRTLTIRYEQFF.

The rearrangement uses TRBV19 and TRBJ2-3, with 8 nucleotides matching TRBD1. V lost 5 bases, J lost 4 bases, and 11 bases stayed unmatched. Germline V gene sequence: CDR1 LNHDA, CDR2 SQIVND (reference sequence). The CDR3 length is 16 residues. The CDR3 is CASSWGGQGASDTQYF. CDR3 DNA sequence: TGTGCCAGTAGTTGGGGTGGGCAGGGGGCGTCAGATACGCAGTATTTT.

CDR3 coding DNA: TGTGCCATCAGTGAGATAGGACAGTCTAGGGTGAACACTGAAGCTTTCTTT. This gives the protein CAISEIGQSRVNTEAFF. The chain carries TRBV10-3 and TRBJ1-1; a possible D gene is TRBD1 (6 bases). This CDR3 spans 17 amino acids. V was trimmed by 2 bases and J by 0 bases, leaving 16 bases between them. Germline V gene data show CDR1 as ENHRY and CDR2 as SYGVKD.

This sequence joins TRBV11-3 and TRBJ2-3; weak D call: TRBD1 (5 bases). Trimming took off 2 bases at V and 5 bases at J, with 11 bases between the two ends. This CDR3 spans 14 amino acids. Germline assignment: CDR1 SGHNT and CDR2 YENEEA. The chain's CDR3 is CASSLQGNIDTQYF. The CDR3, as DNA: TGTGCCAGCAGCTTACAGGGTAATATAGATACGCAGTATTTT.

This sequence joins TRBV2 and TRBJ2-1, with TRBD2 matching 9 bases. Germline loops: CDR1 SNHLY, CDR2 FYNNEI. The CDR3 contains 18 residues. V lost 1 base to trimming and J lost 1 base; unmatched junction nucleotides: 8. The CDR3 nucleotides are TGTGCCAGCAGTGAAGAGGGGTATAGCGGGAGTTCCTACAATGAGCAGTTCTTC. It codes for CASSEEGYSGSSYNEQFF.

The chain has TRBV2 and TRBJ1-2; TRBD1 is a possible D gene (5 bases). This CDR3 is built from 13 residues. Trimming removed 10 bases from V and 3 bases from J, with 15 bases in between. CDR1 is SNHLY and CDR2 is FYNNEI in the germline V gene. CDR3 amino acids: CATEEGEHYGYTF. CDR3 DNA sequence: TGTGCCACCGAAGAAGGGGAACACTATGGCTACACCTTC.

The genes are TRBV7-6 and TRBJ2-7; the D is unclear. V shed 5 bases and J shed 0 bases, with 8 bases lying between them. This CDR3 is 13 amino acids long. Per germline, CDR1 SGHVS and CDR2 FNYEAQ. The CDR3 loop is CASSGFSSYEQYF. CDR3 in DNA: TGTGCCAGCAGCGGTTTTAGCTCCTACGAGCAGTACTTC.

This clone was picked up one time. V usage is TRBV7-3 and J usage is TRBJ1-3, with TRBD1 matching 8 bases. The CDR3 extends over 15 amino acids. Germline CDR1 is SGHTA and CDR2 is FQGTGA. V dropped 2 bases and J dropped 3; count of bases not matched to a gene: 3. This CDR3 is CASSLAGGYGNTIYF. The CDR3 DNA reads TGTGCCAGCAGCTTAGCAGGGGGCTATGGAAACACCATATATTTT.

This CDR3 is CASSLFTGHQPQHF. For the CDR3, the DNA is TGTGCCAGCAGTTTATTCACAGGTCATCAGCCCCAGCATTTT. This chain joins TRBV28 and TRBJ1-5; a weak D match, TRBD1 (5 bases). The ends were cut back, 1 base at V and 5 bases at J, with 9 bases in the middle. The CDR3 runs 14 residues. Germline-derived CDR1 and CDR2 are MDHEN and SYDVKM.

The V gene is TRBV5-4, the J gene TRBJ2-7; 9 nucleotides line up with TRBD1. The CDR3 runs 14 residues. Per the germline V gene, CDR1 is SGHNT and CDR2 is YYREEE (reference sequence). V dropped 1 base and J dropped 5; count of bases not matched to a gene: 4. In DNA form, the CDR3 reads TGTGCCAGCAGCTTGAACAGGGGGCTCAACGAGCAGTACTTC. This codes for CASSLNRGLNEQYF.

The genes are TRBV7-2 and TRBJ2-7; 10 nucleotides match TRBD2. The CDR3 loop spans 14 amino acids. Germline-derived CDR1 and CDR2 are SGHTA and FQGNSA. J gave up 0 bases and V 7 bases, and 3 bases lay outside the gene matches. The DNA of the CDR3 is TGTGCCAGCACCCTAGCGGGAGCCTCCTACGAGCAGTACTTC. It yields the protein CASTLAGASYEQYF.

The J gene is TRBJ2-1, the V gene TRBV11-3; D uncertain. Germline CDR1 is SGHNT and CDR2 is YENEEA. The V gene lost 2 bases and the J gene lost 5 bases, with 10 bases spanning the gap. The CDR3 loop spans 14 amino acids. CDR3 nucleotides: TGTGCCAGCAGCTTACGGGTCACAAACAATGAGCAGTTCTTC. This sequence encodes CASSLRVTNNEQFF.